These T cell receptor beta chains were read from a single sample in a study of CD8+CD57+ T cells in acquired aplastic anemia. TCRdb analysed the reads with MiXCR anew, one entry per CDR3 protein. The data contain hundreds of thousands of distinct CDR3 sequences, just under 70% of them singletons. Sequencing was carried out using sorted CD4+, CD8+, or CD8+CD57+ T cells (not recorded which) from PBMCs. Source of these receptors: a human donor in good health, serving as a control. Both conserved end residues are part of each CDR3. Fields, in order: clone size, V gene, D gene, J gene, CDR3 DNA, CDR3 protein. The D gene is left open where the match is weak. For some rows the clone size is stated as once, few or many, or as a class when expanded; others skip it.

>NA|TRBV7-3|NA|TRBJ2-7
TGTGCCAGCAGCTTAACAGGCGTGGGCCAGGAGCTGTGGTTC
CASSLTGVGQELWF
>NA|TRBV6-2/TRBV6-3|NA|TRBJ2-2
TGTGCTAGGAGCCCGAGCGGAGGGTCGAACACCGGGGAGCTGTTTTTT
CARSPSGGSNTGELFF
>many|TRBV9|TRBD1|TRBJ2-7
TGTGCCAGCAGCGTAACCTCCGGGACAGGGGGCAACGAGCAGTACTTC
CASSVTSGTGGNEQYF
>NA|TRBV7-4|TRBD2|TRBJ2-7
TGTGCCAGCAGCTTACTCCTCGGGGGGTCGTACGAGCAGTACTTC
CASSLLLGGSYEQYF
>few|TRBV29-1|NA|TRBJ1-1
TGCAGCGTTGAGTGGAGGGGCTCTTCACCGGAGGGGGCTTTCTTT
CSVEWRGSSPEGAFF
>NA|TRBV19|TRBD1|TRBJ1-6
TGTGCCAGTAGTCCTCTTGCCGCGACAGGGGGAAACCCCCTCCACTTT
CASSPLAATGGNPLHF
>once|TRBV12-3/TRBV12-4|TRBD1|TRBJ1-2
TGTGCCAGCAGTTTGGACAGGGGGCAAGGCTACACCTTC
CASSLDRGQGYTF
>many|TRBV7-2|TRBD1|TRBJ1-5
TGTGCCAGCAGCTTAGGGGGGACAGGTATATCGCCCCAGCATTTT
CASSLGGTGISPQHF
>NA|TRBV7-2|NA|TRBJ1-4
TGTGCCAGCAGCTTGGGGGTGGCGGAGGAAAAACTGTTTTTT
CASSLGVAEEKLFF
>NA|TRBV7-9|NA|TRBJ2-5
TGTGCCAGCAGCTTTGGAAGACAGATACTATGGCTCCACTACTTC
CASSFGRQILWLHYF
>NA|TRBV20-1|TRBD1|TRBJ1-1
TGCAGTGCTAGGGGACAGGGTTCCACTGAAGCTTTCTTT
CSARGQGSTEAFF
>NA|TRBV7-8|NA|TRBJ1-5
TGTGCCAGCAGCGAGAACCCCGGATATCACAATCAGCCCCAGCATTTT
CASSENPGYHNQPQHF
>few|TRBV24-1|TRBD2|TRBJ2-1
TGTGCCACCAGTGTCCGGACTAGCGGGAGCAATGAGCAGTTCTTC
CATSVRTSGSNEQFF
>NA|TRBV7-8|NA|TRBJ2-6
TGTGCCAGCAGCTCGCTGACCTCTGGGGCCAACGTCCTGACTTTC
CASSSLTSGANVLTF
>once|TRBV7-2|TRBD1|TRBJ2-7
TGTGCCAGCAGCACGCCCAGGACAGGACACACTACTGCCTACGAGCAGTACTTC
CASSTPRTGHTTAYEQYF
>NA|TRBV7-8|NA|TRBJ2-7
TGTGCCAGCAGTCCAACTTATGAACAGGACTACGAGCAGTTC
CASSPTYEQDYEQF
>NA|TRBV2|NA|TRBJ1-2
TGCGCCAGCAGCCGATCGGGCGGTTATAGCGACACGTTC
CASSRSGGYSDTF
>once|TRBV7-2|NA|TRBJ2-7
TGTGCCGGCAGCTTAGGGCGGAGTGAATACGAGCAGTACTTC
CAGSLGRSEYEQYF
>NA|TRBV20-1|NA|TRBJ2-7
TGCAGTGCTAGAAGACAGTACAATCAGCAGTACTTC
CSARRQYNQQYF
>NA|TRBV19|NA|TRBJ1-6
TGTGCCAGTAGTACGGACAGCTGCTATAATCCACCCCTCCACTTT
CASSTDSCYNPPLHF
>once|TRBV20-1|NA|TRBJ2-6
TGCAGTGCTCTAACAGGGTGGTCCGAGGCCAACGTCCTGACTTTC
CSALTGWSEANVLTF
>NA|TRBV7-9|NA|TRBJ1-2
TGTGCCACCAGGGATAGGGGCGGGAATTGGTACACCTTC
CATRDRGGNWYTF